The present entry profiles one T cell receptor (beta chain) with its context. Per the authors' pipeline: Reference gene primer amplification gave nucleated cell count estimates. Sequencing used immunoSEQ multiplex PCR; TCRdb keeps in-frame clones, though not all of them. V and J calls and clone size are copied from that table; D and trimming were computed from the DNA. Altogether 150,000 to 170,000 clones are present, about 90% being singletons, with the ten largest covering about 0.57%. V shed 3 bases and J 8 bases; nucleotides not matched to a gene: 7. Germline CDR1 reads MDHEN; CDR2 reads SYDVKM. This CDR3 region has 14 residues. The entry originates in a study of blood T cell repertoires in COVID-19. Study overall: Italy, Spain and the United States were the sources of the convalescent and acute COVID-19 samples. T cells, B-cell-depleted T cells, or PBMCs supplied cDNA or gDNA.

The sample taken for sequencing was peripheral blood. This receptor was identified in a man aged 45-65 years with acute or convalescent COVID-19. This rearrangement joins TRBV28 to TRBJ1-2; 9 nucleotides match TRBD1. This CDR3 reads CASSFPGQGWGYTF. The CDR3 nucleotides read TGTGCCAGCAGTTTTCCGGGACAGGGATGGGGCTACACCTTC.